The 28 T cell receptor beta chains below all came from one sample that was sequenced in a study. One entry per CDR3 protein results from TCRdb running MiXCR on the 5' RACE reads. The sample holds over 55,000 distinct CDR3 sequences, 25% to 35% seen once. Material for sequencing was tumor-infiltrating naive CD4+ T cells sorted from the breast tumor. This sample's subset: naive CD4+ T cells, CD4+CD45RA+CD25-. These receptors were taken from a female donor with breast cancer.

The V gene is TRBV4-1, the J gene TRBJ2-1; 10 bases are shared with TRBD2. Germline V lookup: CDR1 MGHRA, CDR2 YSYEKL. This CDR3 contains 18 residues. The junction had 11 bases not matched to a gene; V was cut back by 1 base and J by 5 bases. This CDR3 reads CASSQVKRGGWINNEQFF. In DNA form, the CDR3 reads TGCGCCAGCAGCCAAGTTAAGCGGGGGGGCTGGATTAACAATGAGCAGTTCTTC.

This clonotype came up a few times. DNA for the CDR3: TGCAGTGCTAGAGACCCAAGGAGCGGGAGTCTTAAATACGAGCAGTACTTC. Its translation is CSARDPRSGSLKYEQYF. This chain connects TRBV20-1 to TRBJ2-7; TRBD2 aligns across 8 bases. This CDR3 region has 17 residues. From germline, CDR1 is DFQATT and CDR2 SNEGSKA (reference sequence). J was trimmed by 4 bases and V by 0 bases; bases with no gene match: 14.

The chain carries TRBV5-5 and TRBJ2-3; D is uncertain. V was clipped by 3 bases and J by 6 bases, with 11 bases between them. This CDR3 is 13 amino acids long. Germline CDR1 is SGHKS and CDR2 is YYEKEE (reference sequence). The CDR3 coding sequence is TGTGCCAGCAGCTCGACCCCCAGCGATACGCAGTATTTT. This codes for CASSSTPSDTQYF.

The J gene is TRBJ2-3, the V gene TRBV6-1, with 11 bases lining up with TRBD1. V lost 5 bases to trimming and J lost 3 bases; unmatched junction nucleotides: 4. This CDR3 region has 15 residues. CDR1 MNHNS and CDR2 SASEGT come from the germline V gene. CDR3 sequence: CASSSRDRGTDTQYF. CDR3 in DNA: TGTGCCAGCAGTTCCCGGGACAGGGGGACAGATACGCAGTATTTT.

This sequence joins TRBV7-9 and TRBJ1-5; D not certain. Trimming cost V 0 bases and J 3 bases, with 6 bases left between them. Germline CDR1 SEHNR, CDR2 FQNEAQ (reference sequence). The CDR3 runs 14 residues. The CDR3 spells CASSLAGNNQPQHF. The CDR3 DNA sequence: TGTGCCAGCAGCTTAGCAGGGAACAATCAGCCCCAGCATTTT.

This chain joins TRBV11-2 and TRBJ2-5; maybe TRBD2 (5 bases). The V and J ends lost 4 bases and 0 bases respectively, with 12 bases between them. Germline CDR1 SGHAT, CDR2 FQNNGV. There are 15 residues in the CDR3. The CDR3 DNA sequence: TGTGCCAGCAGCTCTCTCACGGGATACCAAGAGACCCAGTACTTC. This gives the protein CASSSLTGYQETQYF.

The V gene is TRBV4-3, the J gene TRBJ2-7, with 7 bases fitting TRBD1. Per germline, CDR1 LGHNA and CDR2 YSLEER. The V and J ends lost 3 bases and 4 bases, in that order; junction bases with no gene match: 9. CDR3 length: 15 residues. The CDR3 DNA is TGCGCCAGCAGCCACGAGATGGGACAGCAATACGAGCAGTACTTC. It yields the protein CASSHEMGQQYEQYF.

This clonotype has just a few counts. V gene TRBV4-2 combines with J gene TRBJ2-7; the match to TRBD2 covers 11 bases. Germline V gene sequence: CDR1 LGHNA, CDR2 YNFKEQ. J gave up 5 bases and V 0 bases, and 6 bases lay outside the gene matches. The CDR3 has 16 amino acids. CDR3 loop: CASSQEPGLAGDEQYF. CDR3 nucleotides: TGTGCCAGCAGCCAAGAGCCCGGACTAGCGGGCGACGAGCAGTACTTC.

This clonotype was observed a few times. Likely a read error: the CDR3 ends without its conserved phenylalanine or tryptophan. V is TRBV7-9 and J is TRBJ1-2, with D perhaps TRBD1 (6 bases). Germline CDR1 is SEHNR and CDR2 is FQNEAQ (reference sequence). The CDR3 sequence is 13 residues long. With 4 bases removed from V and 4 bases from J, the gap between germline ends came to 10 bases. The CDR3 reads CASSSRDIYGYTS. As DNA, the CDR3 is TGTGCCAGCAGCTCCCGGGACATCTATGGCTACACCTCC.

V is TRBV6-5 and J is TRBJ2-7; 10 nucleotides align to TRBD1. Germline lookup yields CDR1 MNHEY and CDR2 SVGAGI. The CDR3 has 15 amino acids. Trimming took 0 bases from V and 5 from J; bases not matched to a gene: 4. CDR3 nucleotides: TGTGCCAGCAGTTACTCCCCCGGGACAGGGGACGAGCAGTACTTC. This gives the protein CASSYSPGTGDEQYF.

The chain is built from TRBV12-3 or TRBV12-4 and TRBJ2-7, with D possibly called TRBD1 or TRBD2 (5 bases each). The CDR3 has 14 amino acids. Trimming took 4 bases from V and 3 from J, leaving 13 bases between them. In nucleotides, the CDR3 is TGTGCCAGCAGTTCACCGGGACGGGTCTACGAGCAGTACTTC. Protein: CASSSPGRVYEQYF.

With respect to this clonotype: A read error may produce the germline difference seen at one junction end. The chain is built from TRBV12-3 or TRBV12-4 and TRBJ2-3, with 8 bases that match TRBD1. The CDR3 contains 14 residues. The CDR3 bases are TGTACCAGCAGTTCGGGACAGGTGGGCGATACGCAGTATTTT. It is translated as CTSSSGQVGDTQYF.

The J gene is TRBJ2-7, the V gene TRBV5-1; 12 positions agree with TRBD2. The CDR3 sequence is 16 residues long. Losses at the gene ends were 4 bases for V and 1 base for J; bases not matched to a gene: 6. Germline V gene data show CDR1 as SGHRS and CDR2 as YFSETQ. The CDR3 nucleotides read TGCGCCAGCAGCCTCGGACTAGCGGGGAAATCCTACGAGCAGTACTTC. It translates to CASSLGLAGKSYEQYF.

This chain's CDR3 is CSAVGQGGEQYF. The CDR3 nucleotides read TGCAGTGCTGTGGGCCAGGGGGGCGAGCAGTACTTC. The rearrangement joins TRBV20-1 to TRBJ2-7; maybe TRBD1 (7 bases). The V end lost 5 bases, the J end lost 6 bases, and 14 bases lay between the germline ends. This CDR3 region has 12 residues. From germline, CDR1 is DFQATT and CDR2 SNEGSKA (reference sequence).

Note on this clonotype: A junction end diverges from the germline sequence, so it may reflect a read error. The chain joins TRBV7-2 to TRBJ2-7, with TRBD2 identical over 9 bases. This CDR3 has 14 amino acids. Germline loops: CDR1 SGHTA, CDR2 FQGNSA. As DNA, the CDR3 is TGTGCCAGCAGCATTAGCGGGAGCATGTACGAGCGGTACTTC. Encoded protein: CASSISGSMYERYF. The full variable domain, rest sourced from reference TRBV7-2 and TRBJ2-7, is GAGVSQSPSNKVTEKGKDVELRCDPISGHTALYWYRQSLGQGLEFLIYFQGNSAPDKSGLPSDRFSAERTGGSVSTLTIQRTQQEDSAVYLCASSISGSMYERYFGPGTRLTVT.

For this clonotype: At one end, the junction sequence differs from germline, possibly due to a read error. The chain has TRBV27 and TRBJ2-1, with D possibly being TRBD2 (6 bases). The CDR3 has 12 residues. CDR1 is MNHEY, CDR2 SMNVEV, per germline (reference sequence). The CDR3 loop is CASSLSEGGALF. Here the CDR3 DNA reads TGTGCCAGCAGTTTATCGGAGGGCGGGGCCCTCTTC.

To note about this clonotype: Since a much larger clone is just one base distant, this may be a read error. The rearrangement joins TRBV6-5 to TRBJ1-3; the match to TRBD1 covers 7 bases. Germline V gene sequence: CDR1 MNHEY, CDR2 SVGAGI. The CDR3 is 15 residues long. CDR3 residues: CVSSYADRVGNTIYF. The CDR3 bases are TGTGTCAGCAGTTACGCAGACAGGGTCGGAAACACCATATATTTT.

This clonotype was seen a handful of times. This chain links TRBV5-1 with TRBJ1-1; D might be TRBD1 (5 bases). CDR1 is SGHRS, CDR2 YFSETQ, per germline. The V and J ends lost 4 bases and 3 bases respectively, with 13 bases between them. The CDR3 length is 14 residues. The CDR3 spells CASSAQGVDTEAFF. The DNA for the CDR3 is TGCGCCAGCAGCGCCCAGGGTGTGGACACTGAAGCTTTCTTT.

V and J are TRBV9 and TRBJ1-1, with D possibly TRBD1 on 6 matching bases. CDR1 SGDLS and CDR2 YYNGEE come from the germline V gene. The CDR3 is made up of 14 amino acids. With 3 bases removed from V and 4 bases from J, the gap between germline ends came to 13 bases. The CDR3, as DNA: TGTGCCAGCAGCGGGGGGGGGCTGGCCACTGAAGCTTTCTTT. Protein sequence: CASSGGGLATEAFF.

The table lists this clonotype with a few counts. The chain carries TRBV6-1 and TRBJ1-1, with D unclear. This CDR3 is 14 amino acids long. Trimming stripped 0 bases from V and 7 bases from J, with 12 bases between. Germline loops: CDR1 MNHNS, CDR2 SASEGT. CDR3 bases: TGTGCCAGCAGTGAAGCGCTTCTAACAGTTGAAGCTTTCTTT. It codes for CASSEALLTVEAFF.

The V call is TRBV12-3 or TRBV12-4, the J call TRBJ1-1; TRBD1 might be the D (6 bases). The ends were cut back, 2 bases at V and 11 bases at J, with 9 bases in the middle. The CDR3 consists of 11 residues. Here the CDR3 reads CASSLSQGAFF. In DNA form, the CDR3 reads TGTGCCAGCAGTTTATCCCAGGGGGCTTTCTTT.

The V and J genes are TRBV28 and TRBJ1-2; possibly TRBD1 for D (6 bases). The V and J ends lost 5 bases and 6 bases respectively, with 13 bases between them. Germline V gene data show CDR1 as MDHEN and CDR2 as SYDVKM. The CDR3 runs to 13 residues. Here the CDR3 DNA reads TGTGCCAGCAGTGCACCCCAGGGGAATGGCTACACCTTC. This encodes CASSAPQGNGYTF.

This clonotype was observed a few times. The V and J genes are TRBV7-2 and TRBJ2-3, with 9 bases matching TRBD2. This CDR3 contains 15 residues. In germline, CDR1 is SGHTA, CDR2 FQGNSA. V gave up 5 bases and J gave up 5 bases; unmatched junction bases: 8. CDR3 bases: TGTGCCAGCAGCCGACGTAGCGGGAGTGTAGATACGCAGTATTTT. Translating it yields CASSRRSGSVDTQYF.

This clonotype has just a few counts. The chain has TRBV7-9 and TRBJ2-7; perhaps TRBD1 as D (6 bases). CDR1 is SEHNR and CDR2 is FQNEAQ in the germline V gene (reference sequence). Trimming removed 3 bases at V and 6 bases at J, with 6 bases between. The CDR3 has 11 residues. The CDR3 is CASSLGAEQYF. CDR3 DNA sequence: TGTGCCAGCAGCTTGGGGGCCGAGCAGTACTTC. Together with reference TRBV7-9 and TRBJ2-7, the CDR3 gives the full variable domain: DTGVSQNPRHKITKRGQNVTFRCDPISEHNRLYWYRQTLGQGPEFLTYFQNEAQLEKSRLLSDRFSAERPKGSFSTLEIQRTEQGDSAMYLCASSLGAEQYFGPGTRLTVT.

The rearrangement uses TRBV10-3 and TRBJ1-6; a possible D gene is TRBD1 (5 bases). Trimming pared 8 bases from V and 10 bases from J, leaving 12 bases between. The germline CDR1 and CDR2 sequences are ENHRY and SYGVKD. The CDR3 is 12 amino acids. The DNA for the CDR3 is TGTGCCATCGGCAGGGATCGGTCACCCCTCCACTTT. Residues: CAIGRDRSPLHF.

As for this clonotype: A junction end diverges from the germline sequence, so it may reflect a read error. The chain employs TRBV6-2 or TRBV6-3 and TRBJ1-6; possibly TRBD1 for D (5 bases). The germline V gene has CDR1 MNHEY and CDR2 SVGEGT. This CDR3 comprises 13 residues. The CDR3 here is CASSPQTDSPLHF. As DNA, the CDR3 is TGCGCCAGCAGTCCACAGACAGATTCACCCCTCCACTTT.

This chain joins TRBV30 and TRBJ1-6, with a possible D match to TRBD1 (5 bases). In germline, CDR1 is GTSNPN, CDR2 SVGIG (reference sequence). The CDR3 spans 14 residues. Trimming pared 7 bases from V and 0 bases from J, leaving 10 bases between. The CDR3 region is CALGRSSYNSPLHF. CDR3 coding DNA: TGTGCCTTGGGACGGAGCTCCTATAATTCACCCCTCCACTTT.

This clonotype showed up just a few times. V is TRBV9 and J is TRBJ2-7; tentatively, D is TRBD1 or TRBD2 (5 bases each). Trimming stripped 9 bases from V and 2 bases from J, with 21 bases between. The CDR3 is 15 residues long. Germline-derived CDR1 and CDR2 are SGDLS and YYNGEE. CDR3 sequence reads: CAINPSGTSTYEQYF. The CDR3 region has the DNA TGTGCCATCAACCCGTCGGGGACCAGCACCTACGAGCAGTACTTC. Full variable domain (missing parts from reference TRBV9 and TRBJ2-7): DSGVTQTPKHLITATGQRVTLRCSPRSGDLSVYWYQQSLDQGLQFLIQYYNGEERAKGNILERFSAQQFPDLHSELNLSSLELGDSALYFCAINPSGTSTYEQYFGPGTRLTVT.